This TCR beta chain was sequenced during a study of blood T cell repertoires in COVID-19. Study background: The United States, Italy and Spain were the sources of the acute and convalescent COVID-19 samples. From T cells, B-cell-depleted T cells, or PBMCs came the material, which was cDNA or gDNA.

Methods used by the authors: Estimated nucleated cell counts came from reference gene primer amplification. Measured with immunoSEQ multiplex PCR; TCRdb has only the in-frame clones, and not every one. V and J calls and clone size are copied from that table; D and trimming were computed from the DNA. Among about 90,000 clones listed, approximately 79% were seen once. CDR3 length equals 16 residues. Germline-derived CDR1 and CDR2 are SGHRS and YFSETQ. V lost 0 bases and J lost 0, with 11 bases in between. This clone was seen a few times. The chain uses TRBV5-1 and TRBJ2-3, with unresolved D. This TCR was recovered from an elderly woman with acute or convalescent COVID-19. The specimen was peripheral blood. In DNA, the CDR3 is TGCGCCAGCAGCTTGGATGGGCCACGAAGCACAGATACGCAGTATTTT. The encoded protein is CASSLDGPRSTDTQYF. Looking up the rest from reference TRBV5-1 and TRBJ2-3 gives the full variable domain: KAGVTQTPRYLIKTRGQQVTLSCSPISGHRSVSWYQQTPGQGLQFLFEYFSETQRNKGNFPGRFSGRQFSNSRSEMNVSTLELGDSALYLCASSLDGPRSTDTQYFGPGTRLTVL.